Here is one T cell receptor beta chain with its context. Recruited during active infection, patients (from Seattle) were subsequently followed longitudinally. This sample is part of a study of blood T cell repertoires in COVID-19. TCRdb's copy holds only in-frame clones and misses some; the assay was immunoSEQ multiplex PCR. The sample includes about 68,000 clones, roughly nine tenths seen only once; the top ten take more than 5.5%. From germline, CDR1 is LNHDA and CDR2 SQIVND (reference sequence). Trimming stripped 8 bases from V and 12 bases from J, with 12 bases between. The CDR3 covers 10 residues.

The chain has TRBV19 and TRBJ2-3; TRBD2 might be the D (6 bases). This TCR derives from a middle-aged man with COVID-19, enrolled during active disease. Sequencing input: peripheral blood. CDR3 in DNA: TGTGCCAGTGGCCGGGACTCCCAGTATTTT. As protein: CASGRDSQYF.